The source of this T cell receptor (beta chain) is a study of blood T cell repertoires in COVID-19. TCRdb's copy holds only in-frame clones and misses some; the assay was immunoSEQ multiplex PCR. Of roughly 290,000 clones listed, more than 70% are singletons. This clone was seen a few times. V dropped 3 bases and J dropped 3 bases, with 11 bases sitting between them. Germline values: CDR1 SGDLS, CDR2 YYNGEE. CDR3 length equals 14 residues. The origin of this receptor is a woman between 45 and 65 years old who had recovered from COVID-19. Sequenced sample: peripheral blood. The gene calls are TRBV9 and TRBJ2-3, with D possibly TRBD1 on 5 matching bases. CDR3 region: CASSAGQRTDTQYF. The CDR3 DNA reads TGTGCCAGCAGCGCTGGACAAAGAACAGATACGCAGTATTTT.